The rows below give T cell receptor beta chains drawn from one sample of a study of tumor-infiltrating lymphocytes in localized non-small cell lung cancer. The table came from immunoSEQ multiplex PCR; TCRdb's copy has only in-frame clones and leaves some out. The repertoire has over 11,000 clones, approximately 85% of them found once; the top ten carry roughly a fifth. Sample: lung tumor tissue. The receptor set was obtained from a human donor with non-small cell lung cancer. Each CDR3 is given with its conserved first and last residue. The order of the fields is D gene, J gene, V gene, clone size, CDR3 protein, CDR3 DNA. D genes are given only for firm matches. Clone size appears in some rows only: once, few, many, or a class for an expanded clone.

D: TRBD1; J: TRBJ2-7; V: TRBV7-9; size: -; CDR3: CASSPDIGDRLYF; DNA: TGTGCCAGCAGCCCGGATATTGGGGACAGGCTGTACTTC
D: -; J: TRBJ1-2; V: TRBV10-3; size: -; CDR3: CAISESHQSFTF; DNA: TGTGCCATCAGTGAGTCTCATCAATCCTTCACCTTC
D: -; J: TRBJ2-5; V: TRBV11-2; size: -; CDR3: CASSYGETQYF; DNA: TGTGCCAGCAGCTACGGAGAGACCCAGTACTTC
D: -; J: TRBJ1-1; V: TRBV10-2; size: -; CDR3: CASSVEQGLTEAFF; DNA: TGCGCCAGCAGTGTTGAACAGGGCCTCACTGAAGCTTTCTTT
D: -; J: TRBJ1-5; V: TRBV28; size: few; CDR3: CASRGPVDQPQHF; DNA: TGTGCCAGCAGGGGGCCGGTCGATCAGCCCCAGCATTTT
D: TRBD2; J: TRBJ2-1; V: TRBV19; size: -; CDR3: CASSIGSGLAVYNEQFF; DNA: TGTGCCAGTAGTATAGGGTCCGGACTAGCGGTGTACAATGAGCAGTTCTTC
D: TRBD1; J: TRBJ1-1; V: TRBV19; size: -; CDR3: CASSSRRGLRSTEAFF; DNA: TGTGCCAGTAGTTCTAGGAGGGGGCTTAGGAGCACTGAAGCTTTCTTT
D: TRBD1; J: TRBJ2-2; V: TRBV12-5; size: medium-sized; CDR3: CASGSLRQGSGELFF; DNA: TGTGCTAGTGGTTCCCTCCGACAGGGAAGCGGGGAGCTGTTTTTT
D: TRBD1; J: TRBJ1-4; V: TRBV5-4; size: -; CDR3: CASSDGTGFPIDEKLFF; DNA: TGTGCCAGCAGCGACGGGACAGGGTTCCCGATTGATGAAAAACTGTTTTTT
D: -; J: TRBJ2-3; V: TRBV18; size: few; CDR3: CASSRGPRDTQYF; DNA: TGTGCCAGCTCACGGGGGCCGAGGGATACGCAGTATTTT
D: -; J: TRBJ1-4; V: TRBV2; size: -; CDR3: CASSRFRGVEKLFF; DNA: TGTGCCAGCAGCAGGTTCCGAGGTGTTGAAAAACTGTTTTTT
D: TRBD2; J: TRBJ2-1; V: TRBV28; size: -; CDR3: CASGGYNEQFF; DNA: TGTGCTAGCGGGGGTTACAATGAGCAGTTCTTC
D: -; J: TRBJ2-6; V: TRBV6-4; size: few; CDR3: CASSDLVSTRSGANVLTF; DNA: TGTGCCAGCAGTGACCTGGTTAGTACCCGCTCTGGGGCCAACGTCCTGACTTTC
D: -; J: TRBJ1-2; V: TRBV9; size: -; CDR3: CASSVDWGMRGYTF; DNA: TGTGCCAGCAGCGTAGACTGGGGAATGCGTGGCTACACCTTC
D: -; J: TRBJ2-1; V: TRBV2; size: -; CDR3: CASTAYKKTEQFF; DNA: TGTGCCAGCACGGCTTATAAGAAGACTGAGCAGTTCTTC